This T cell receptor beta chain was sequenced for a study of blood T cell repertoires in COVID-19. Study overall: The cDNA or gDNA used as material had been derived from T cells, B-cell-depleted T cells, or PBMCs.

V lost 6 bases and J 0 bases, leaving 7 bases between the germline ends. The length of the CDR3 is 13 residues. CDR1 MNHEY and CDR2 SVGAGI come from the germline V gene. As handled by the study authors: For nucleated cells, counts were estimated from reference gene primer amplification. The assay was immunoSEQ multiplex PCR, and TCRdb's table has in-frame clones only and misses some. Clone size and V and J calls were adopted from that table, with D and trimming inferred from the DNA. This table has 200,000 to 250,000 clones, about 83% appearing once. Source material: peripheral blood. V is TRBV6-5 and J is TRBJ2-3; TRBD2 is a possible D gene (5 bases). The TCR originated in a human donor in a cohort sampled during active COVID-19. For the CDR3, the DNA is TGTGCCAGCAGGCCGGGGAGCACAGATACGCAGTATTTT. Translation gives CASRPGSTDTQYF.